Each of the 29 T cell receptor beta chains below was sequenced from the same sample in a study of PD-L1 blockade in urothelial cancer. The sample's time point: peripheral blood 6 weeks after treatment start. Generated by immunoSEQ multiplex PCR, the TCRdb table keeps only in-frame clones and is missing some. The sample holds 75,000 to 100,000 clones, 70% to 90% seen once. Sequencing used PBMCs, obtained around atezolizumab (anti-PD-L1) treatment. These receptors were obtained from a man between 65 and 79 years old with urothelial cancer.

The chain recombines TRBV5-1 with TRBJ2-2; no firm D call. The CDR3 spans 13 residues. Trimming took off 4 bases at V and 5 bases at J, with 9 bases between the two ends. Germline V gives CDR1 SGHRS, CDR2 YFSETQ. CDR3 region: CASSADTTGELFF. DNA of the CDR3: TGCGCCAGCAGCGCAGACACGACCGGGGAGCTGTTTTTT.

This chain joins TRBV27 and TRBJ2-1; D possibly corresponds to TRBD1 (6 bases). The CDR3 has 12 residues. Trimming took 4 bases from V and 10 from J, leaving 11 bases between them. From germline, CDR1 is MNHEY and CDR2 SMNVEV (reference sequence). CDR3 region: CASSYTTGEQFF. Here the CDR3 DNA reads TGTGCCAGCAGTTATACCACAGGGGAGCAGTTCTTC.

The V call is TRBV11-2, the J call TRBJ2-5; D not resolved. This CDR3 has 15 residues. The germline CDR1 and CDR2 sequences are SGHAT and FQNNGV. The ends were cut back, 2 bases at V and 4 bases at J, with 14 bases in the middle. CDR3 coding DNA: TGTGCCAGCAGCTTAATCGGCAGCGAAAGAGAGACCCAGTACTTC. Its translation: CASSLIGSERETQYF.

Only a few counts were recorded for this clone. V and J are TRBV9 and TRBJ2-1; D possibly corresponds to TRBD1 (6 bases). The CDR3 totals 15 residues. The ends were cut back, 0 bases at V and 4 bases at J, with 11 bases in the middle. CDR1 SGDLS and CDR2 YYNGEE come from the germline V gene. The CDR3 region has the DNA TGTGCCAGCAGCGTAGAACCCGGACAGTACAATGAGCAGTTCTTC. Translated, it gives CASSVEPGQYNEQFF.

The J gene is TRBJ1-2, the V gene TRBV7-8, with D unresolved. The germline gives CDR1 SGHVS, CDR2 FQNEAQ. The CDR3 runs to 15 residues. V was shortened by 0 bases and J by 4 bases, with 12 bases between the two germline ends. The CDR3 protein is CASSLAPRELYGYTF. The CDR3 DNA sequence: TGTGCCAGCAGCTTAGCTCCAAGGGAGCTCTATGGCTACACCTTC.

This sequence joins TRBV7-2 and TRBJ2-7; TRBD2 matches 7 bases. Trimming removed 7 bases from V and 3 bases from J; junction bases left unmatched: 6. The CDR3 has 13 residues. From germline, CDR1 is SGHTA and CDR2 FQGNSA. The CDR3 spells CASTAQRGYEQYF. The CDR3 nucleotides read TGTGCCAGCACCGCCCAGCGGGGCTACGAGCAGTACTTC. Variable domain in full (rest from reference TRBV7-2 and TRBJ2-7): GAGVSQSPSNKVTEKGKDVELRCDPISGHTALYWYRQSLGQGLEFLIYFQGNSAPDKSGLPSDRFSAERTGGSVSTLTIQRTQQEDSAVYLCASTAQRGYEQYFGPGTRLTVT.

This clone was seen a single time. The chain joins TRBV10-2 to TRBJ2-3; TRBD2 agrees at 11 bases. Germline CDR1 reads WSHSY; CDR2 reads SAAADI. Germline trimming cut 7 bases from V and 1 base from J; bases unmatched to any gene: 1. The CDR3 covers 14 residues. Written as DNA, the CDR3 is TGCGCCAGCATACTAGCGGGGGGCACAGATACGCAGTATTTT. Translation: CASILAGGTDTQYF.

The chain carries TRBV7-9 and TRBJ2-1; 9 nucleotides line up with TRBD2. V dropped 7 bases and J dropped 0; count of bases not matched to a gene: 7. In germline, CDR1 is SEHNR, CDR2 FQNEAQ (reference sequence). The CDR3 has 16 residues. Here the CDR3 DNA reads TGTGCCAGCATCGCTAGCGGGGCTAGCTCCTACAATGAGCAGTTCTTC. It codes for CASIASGASSYNEQFF.

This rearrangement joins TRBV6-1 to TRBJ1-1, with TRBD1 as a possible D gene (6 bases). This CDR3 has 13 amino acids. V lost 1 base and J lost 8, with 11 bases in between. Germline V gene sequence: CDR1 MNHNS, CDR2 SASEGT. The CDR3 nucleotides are TGTGCCAGCAGTGAAGTTGAGGGGGAGGAAGCTTTCTTT. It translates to CASSEVEGEEAFF.

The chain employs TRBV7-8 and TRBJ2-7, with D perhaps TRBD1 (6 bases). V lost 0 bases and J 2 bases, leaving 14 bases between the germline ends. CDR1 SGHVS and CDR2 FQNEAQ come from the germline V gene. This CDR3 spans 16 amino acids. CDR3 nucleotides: TGTGCCAGCAGCTTAGCGATTTTGACAGGTCCCTACGAGCAGTACTTC. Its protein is CASSLAILTGPYEQYF.

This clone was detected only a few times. This CDR3 is CASSPDQGNTEAFF. The CDR3 coding sequence is TGTGCCAGCAGTCCGGACCAGGGAAACACTGAAGCTTTCTTT. The genes are TRBV28 and TRBJ1-1, with D tentatively TRBD1 (5 bases). The V gene's germline CDR1 is MDHEN and CDR2 SYDVKM. The CDR3 contains 14 residues. The germline V and J ends were trimmed by 5 bases and 2 bases, with 12 bases remaining between them.

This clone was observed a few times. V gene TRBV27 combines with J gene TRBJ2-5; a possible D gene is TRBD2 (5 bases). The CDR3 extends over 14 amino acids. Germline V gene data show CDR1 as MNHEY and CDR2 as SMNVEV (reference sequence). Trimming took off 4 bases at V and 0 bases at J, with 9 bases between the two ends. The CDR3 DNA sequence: TGTGCCAGCAGTTCGGACTCCCACCAAGAGACCCAGTACTTC. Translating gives CASSSDSHQETQYF.

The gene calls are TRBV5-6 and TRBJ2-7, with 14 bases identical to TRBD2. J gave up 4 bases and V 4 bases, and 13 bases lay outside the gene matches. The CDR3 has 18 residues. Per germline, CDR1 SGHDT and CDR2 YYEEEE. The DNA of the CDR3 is TGTGCCAGCAGCCCTAACCCGAGCCGGACTAGCGGGAGGTACGAGCAGTACTTC. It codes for CASSPNPSRTSGRYEQYF.

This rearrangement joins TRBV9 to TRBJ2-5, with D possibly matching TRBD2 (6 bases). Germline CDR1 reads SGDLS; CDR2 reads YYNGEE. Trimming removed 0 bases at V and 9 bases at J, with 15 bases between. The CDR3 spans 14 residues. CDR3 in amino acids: CASSVGSSAAAQYF. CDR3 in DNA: TGTGCCAGCAGCGTAGGGTCTAGCGCGGCGGCCCAGTACTTC. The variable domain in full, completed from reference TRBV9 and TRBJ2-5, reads DSGVTQTPKHLITATGQRVTLRCSPRSGDLSVYWYQQSLDQGLQFLIQYYNGEERAKGNILERFSAQQFPDLHSELNLSSLELGDSALYFCASSVGSSAAAQYFGPGTRLLVL.

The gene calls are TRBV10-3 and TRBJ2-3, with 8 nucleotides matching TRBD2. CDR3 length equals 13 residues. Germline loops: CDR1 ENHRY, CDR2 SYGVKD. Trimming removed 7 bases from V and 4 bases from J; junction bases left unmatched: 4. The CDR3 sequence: CAINGRAADTQYF. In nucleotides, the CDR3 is TGTGCCATCAACGGGAGGGCCGCAGATACGCAGTATTTT.

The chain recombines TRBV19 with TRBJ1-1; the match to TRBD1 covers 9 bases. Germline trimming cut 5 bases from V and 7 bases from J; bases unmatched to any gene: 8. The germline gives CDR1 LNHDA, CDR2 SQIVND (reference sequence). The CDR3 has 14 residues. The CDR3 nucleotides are TGTGCCAGTAGTCCGGACAGGGGCAAAGGTGAAGCTTTCTTT. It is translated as CASSPDRGKGEAFF.

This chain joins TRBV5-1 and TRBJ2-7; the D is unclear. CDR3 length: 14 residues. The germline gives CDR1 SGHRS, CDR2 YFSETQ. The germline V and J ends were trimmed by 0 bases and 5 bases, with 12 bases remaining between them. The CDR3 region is CASSLGAVVDEQYF. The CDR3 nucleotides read TGCGCCAGCAGCTTGGGTGCAGTCGTCGACGAGCAGTACTTC.

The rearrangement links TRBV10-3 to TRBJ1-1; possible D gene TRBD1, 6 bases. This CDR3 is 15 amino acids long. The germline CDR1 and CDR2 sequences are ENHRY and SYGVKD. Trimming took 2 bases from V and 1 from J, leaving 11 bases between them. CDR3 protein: CAISEQGKGNTEAFF. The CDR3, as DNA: TGTGCCATCAGTGAGCAGGGGAAAGGGAACACTGAAGCTTTCTTT.

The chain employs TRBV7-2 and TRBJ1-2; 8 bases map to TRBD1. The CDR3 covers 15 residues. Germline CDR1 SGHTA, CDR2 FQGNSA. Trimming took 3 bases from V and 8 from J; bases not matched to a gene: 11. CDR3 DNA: TGTGCCAGCAGCTTGACAGGGGCTACCGACGGGGGCTACACCTTC. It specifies CASSLTGATDGGYTF.

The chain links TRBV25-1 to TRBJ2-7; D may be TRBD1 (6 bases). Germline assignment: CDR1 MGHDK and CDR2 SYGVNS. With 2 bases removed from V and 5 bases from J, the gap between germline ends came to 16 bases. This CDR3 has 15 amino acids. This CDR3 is CASSEVRQGIDEQYF. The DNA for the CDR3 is TGTGCCAGCAGTGAAGTTAGGCAGGGGATTGACGAGCAGTACTTC.

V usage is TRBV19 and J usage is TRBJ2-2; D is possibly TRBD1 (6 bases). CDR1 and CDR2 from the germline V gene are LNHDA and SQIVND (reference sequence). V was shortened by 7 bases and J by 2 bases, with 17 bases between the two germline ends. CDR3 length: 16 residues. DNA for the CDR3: TGTGCCAGTACCCTGGGAATGGGACAAAACACCGGGGAGCTGTTTTTT. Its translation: CASTLGMGQNTGELFF.

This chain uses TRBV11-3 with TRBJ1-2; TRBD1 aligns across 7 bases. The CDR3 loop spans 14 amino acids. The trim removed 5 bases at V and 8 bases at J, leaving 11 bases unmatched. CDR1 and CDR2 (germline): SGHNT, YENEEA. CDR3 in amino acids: CASSGTGVVLGYTF. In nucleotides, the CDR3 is TGTGCCAGCAGCGGAACAGGGGTCGTACTGGGCTACACCTTC.

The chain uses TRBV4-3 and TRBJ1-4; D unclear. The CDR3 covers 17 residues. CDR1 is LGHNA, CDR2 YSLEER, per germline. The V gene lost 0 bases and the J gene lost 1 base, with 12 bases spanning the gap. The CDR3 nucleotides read TGCGCCAGCAGCCAAGATTTGGCAGGCCAAACTAATGAAAAACTGTTTTTT. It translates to CASSQDLAGQTNEKLFF.

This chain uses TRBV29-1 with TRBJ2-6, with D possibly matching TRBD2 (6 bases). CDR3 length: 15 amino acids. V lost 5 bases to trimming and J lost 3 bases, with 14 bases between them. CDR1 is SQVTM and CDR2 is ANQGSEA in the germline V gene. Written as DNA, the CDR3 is TGCAGCGTTTCTTCCGGGGGTGGTGGGGCCAACGTCCTGACTTTC. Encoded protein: CSVSSGGGGANVLTF.

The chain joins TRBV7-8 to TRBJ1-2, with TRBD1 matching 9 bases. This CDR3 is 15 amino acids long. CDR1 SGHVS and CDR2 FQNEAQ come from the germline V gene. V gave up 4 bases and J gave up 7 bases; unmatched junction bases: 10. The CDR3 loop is CASSSTGTGFGGYTF. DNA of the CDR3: TGTGCCAGCAGCTCTACCGGGACAGGGTTCGGTGGCTACACCTTC.

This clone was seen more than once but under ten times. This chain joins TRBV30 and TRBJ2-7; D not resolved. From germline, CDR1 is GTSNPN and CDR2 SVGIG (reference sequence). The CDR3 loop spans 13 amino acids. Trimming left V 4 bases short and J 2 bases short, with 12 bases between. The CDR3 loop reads CAWIKASAYEQYF. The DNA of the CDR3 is TGTGCCTGGATTAAAGCGAGCGCCTACGAGCAGTACTTC.

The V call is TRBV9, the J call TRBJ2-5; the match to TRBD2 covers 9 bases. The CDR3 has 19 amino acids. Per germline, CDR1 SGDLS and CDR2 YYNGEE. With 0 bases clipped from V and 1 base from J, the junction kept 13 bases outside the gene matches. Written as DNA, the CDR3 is TGTGCCAGCAGCGTAGCGCCGAGTGCGGCGGGAGGGCCCCAAGAGACCCAGTACTTC. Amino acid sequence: CASSVAPSAAGGPQETQYF.

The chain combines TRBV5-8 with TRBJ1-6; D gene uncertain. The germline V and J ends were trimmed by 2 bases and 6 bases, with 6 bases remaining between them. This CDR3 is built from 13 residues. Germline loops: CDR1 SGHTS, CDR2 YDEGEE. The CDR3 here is CASSLKPNSPLHF. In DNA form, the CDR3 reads TGTGCCAGCAGCTTAAAGCCTAATTCACCCCTCCACTTT.

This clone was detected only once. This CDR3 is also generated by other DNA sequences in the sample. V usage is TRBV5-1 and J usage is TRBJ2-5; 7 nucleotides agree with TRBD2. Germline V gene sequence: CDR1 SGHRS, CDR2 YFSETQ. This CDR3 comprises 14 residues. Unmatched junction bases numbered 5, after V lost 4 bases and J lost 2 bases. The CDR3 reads CASSLLGGQETQYF. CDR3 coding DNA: TGCGCCAGCAGCCTGCTCGGGGGGCAAGAGACCCAGTACTTC.